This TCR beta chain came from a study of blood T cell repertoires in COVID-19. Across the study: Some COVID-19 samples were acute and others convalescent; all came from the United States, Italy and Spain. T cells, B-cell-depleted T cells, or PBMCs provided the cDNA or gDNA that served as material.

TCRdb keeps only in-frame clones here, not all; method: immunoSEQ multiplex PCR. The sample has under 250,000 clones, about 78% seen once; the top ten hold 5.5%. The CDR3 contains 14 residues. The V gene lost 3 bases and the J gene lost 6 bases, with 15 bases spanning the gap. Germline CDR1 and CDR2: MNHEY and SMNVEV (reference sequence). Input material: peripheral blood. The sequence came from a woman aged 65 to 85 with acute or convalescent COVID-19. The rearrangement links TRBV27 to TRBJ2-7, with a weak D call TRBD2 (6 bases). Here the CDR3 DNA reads TGTGCCAGCAGTTTGGCGGGATTCAAAAGCGAGCAGTACTTC. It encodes CASSLAGFKSEQYF.